This T cell receptor beta chain was obtained from a study of T-cell memory formation after mild COVID-19 (dated by TCRdb to the early 2020s). About the study as a whole: TCR sequence clusters from the two donors were largely donor specific. T-cell clones expanding and contracting after mild COVID-19 in a couple of donors were tracked by longitudinal TCRalpha and TCRbeta repertoire sequencing. Two young, previously healthy adult volunteers made up the cohort, one male and one female. What the authors observed across the whole study: Clones contracting from day 15 to 85 had balanced CD4/CD8 phenotypes, while a second wave expanding from day 15 to 37 was biased towards CD4+. Contracting CD4+ clones were located mainly in the CM and EM memory subsets, whereas CD8+ clones were found to be enriched in EMRA. Some responding clones were detected in pre-infection memory, which suggested that pre-existing cross-reactive memory T cells had joined the SARS-CoV-2 response. SARS-CoV-2 specificity of the second-wave clones peaking on day 37 was not confirmed. Only a couple of mild cases were covered in the study, and larger cohorts including severe cases with pre-infection samples were considered necessary.

The data were produced on an Illumina NovaSeq 6000. TCRalpha and TCRbeta cDNA libraries were built by 5'RACE with constant-segment primers, adding sample barcodes and unique molecular identifiers. RNA was extracted from every sample with Trizol reagent. Amplification of the libraries took two PCR steps, and the second step added a second sample barcode plus Illumina TruSeq adapters. Libraries were sequenced on an Illumina NovaSeq with 2 x 150 bp paired-end reads. In the authors' own workflow: With migec v1.2.7, reads were demultiplexed and then collapsed into UMI-guided consensus sequences. Using mixcr v2.1.11, UMI consensuses were aligned to TRA and TRB V and J templates and then assembled into clonotypes. Clonotypes were classified as expanded or contracted when called significant by both edgeR and NoisET, with noise models trained on biological replicates. For edgeR calls, the cutoffs were a false discovery rate-adjusted p below 0.01 and a log2 fold-change threshold of 1. As an exploratory analysis of dynamics, max-normalized trajectories of the 1000 most abundant clonotypes were examined by PCA with hierarchical clustering. The CD4 or CD8 phenotype of responding clones was assigned using the separately sequenced CD4+ and CD8+ repertoires. TCRdb reanalyzed the raw reads on its own, using fastp at Q25 for trimming and MiXCR for clone calling, and kept in-frame beta chains. Identical CDR3 protein sequences are pooled into one entry, listed with their most common genes and DNA. None of the V and J calls come from the authors' own analysis; TCRdb made them. This sample comprises fewer than 400,000 distinct CDR3 sequences, 10% to 15% of them detected only once. Of the sample, 20% to 25% falls within the top ten clones.

This clonotype was seen only once. No antigen is known for it. No quality values exist for individual bases; no much larger clone is one base distant. Evidence from a single read is weak. For this chain, trimming is 0 bases at the V end and 7 bases at the J end, and the number of junction bases without a gene match is 7. Per the germline V gene, SGHDT is the CDR1 and YYEEEE is the CDR2. Inclusive of the bounding cysteine and valine, the CDR3 is 14 residues long. Only CDR3 DNA remains: 42 bases, in frame from the first base. Ficoll-Paque density gradient centrifugation was the method used to isolate PBMCs.

The chain couples TRBV5-6 to TRBJ2-7; 7 central bases correspond to TRBD1. The sample taken for sequencing was PBMCs or a T cell subset sorted from them (not recorded which). The clonotype was recovered from a man younger than 35 who had mild COVID-19 (a few samples of this study predate the infection). The sample titles of this study are shuffled in the database, so cell type and time point are left out; the donor was told from shared clones. Read as DNA, the sequence is TGTGCCAGCAGCTTGGGACAGGGACCGGGTGAGCAGTACGTC. Translated, it gives CASSLGQGPGEQYV.